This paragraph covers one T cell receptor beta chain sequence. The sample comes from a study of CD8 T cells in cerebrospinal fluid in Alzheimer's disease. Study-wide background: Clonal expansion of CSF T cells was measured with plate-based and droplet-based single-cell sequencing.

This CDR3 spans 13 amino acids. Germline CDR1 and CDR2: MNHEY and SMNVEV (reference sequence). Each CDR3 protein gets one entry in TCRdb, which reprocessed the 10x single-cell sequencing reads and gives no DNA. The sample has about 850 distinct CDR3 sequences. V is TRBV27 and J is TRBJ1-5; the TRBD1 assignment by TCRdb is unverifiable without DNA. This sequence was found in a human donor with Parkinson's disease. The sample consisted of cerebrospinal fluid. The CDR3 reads CASSLSWTNPQHF.